This T cell receptor (beta chain) was recovered during a study of T cell clones after liver transplantation. This clone has just one count. The antigen is not known. Assay used: immunoSEQ multiplex PCR; TCRdb lists only in-frame clones, some missing. The data show 1,400 or so clones, 29% seen once. Sequencing of dividing CFSE-low cells from the MLR defined alloreactive TCRbeta sequences. Germline loops: CDR1 LNHDA, CDR2 SQIVND (reference sequence). The trim removed 4 bases at V and 11 bases at J, leaving 10 bases unmatched. The CDR3 runs 14 residues. V is TRBV19 and J is TRBJ1-1, with TRBD1 identical over 10 bases. Sequences were obtained from CD8+ T cells from PBMCs cultured with third-party cells. This TCR derives from a human patient who received a liver transplant. Among the T cells, some may be from the graft donor. For the CDR3, the DNA is TGTGCCAGTAGTACCTGGGACAGGGGAGGGATTGCTTTCTTT. This encodes CASSTWDRGGIAFF.